The rows below give T cell receptor beta chains drawn from one sample of a study of cytomegalovirus exposure and HLA in healthy donors. Assay used: immunoSEQ multiplex PCR; TCRdb lists only in-frame clones, some missing. Among roughly 150,000 clones listed, approximately 86% were seen once. The specimen sequenced was PBMCs. The source is a woman aged 45-65 years in good health and CMV-seropositive. Each CDR3 is given with its conserved first and last residue. The D gene is left open where the match is weak. Clone size is stated in some rows and not others, as once, few, many or a class when expanded.

size	D	V	J	CDR3
few	-	TRBV15	TRBJ1-4	CATSMGGSGKEKLFF
once	TRBD1	TRBV7-2	TRBJ1-6	CASSLEGTEYAPLHF
-	-	TRBV10-3	TRBJ1-2	CAISEGEPGRGYTF
-	-	TRBV7-2	TRBJ1-4	CASSLSGDPGKLFF
few	TRBD1	TRBV19	TRBJ1-2	CASTHRGRNYGYTF
-	TRBD1	TRBV27	TRBJ2-3	CASSIRDRGTDTQYF
-	-	TRBV29-1	TRBJ2-1	CSTPGSGYNEQFF
few	TRBD1	TRBV4-1	TRBJ1-2	CASSQGGQGSNYGYTF
-	-	TRBV29-1	TRBJ1-1	CSVGAMNTEAFF
-	-	TRBV11-2	TRBJ2-1	CASSLHFINEQFF
-	-	TRBV6-6	TRBJ2-2	CATLDSVTGELFF
-	TRBD1	TRBV30	TRBJ1-2	CAWSRTGKHGYTF
-	TRBD1	TRBV18	TRBJ1-2	CASSPPLLSTGGDGYTF
few	-	TRBV9	TRBJ1-2	CASSVAGTKGYGYTF
-	-	TRBV27	TRBJ2-6	CASSLVWGARSGANVLTF
-	-	TRBV9	TRBJ1-5	CASSAGDNQPQHF
-	-	TRBV5-1	TRBJ2-6	CASSPSERGANVLTF
few	-	TRBV29-1	TRBJ1-3	CSVEGGGNTIYF
-	-	TRBV5-1	TRBJ1-4	CASSPGTLGEEKLFF
-	-	TRBV7-8	TRBJ1-4	CASSLALGGIMKNGLFF
-	-	TRBV6-5	TRBJ2-3	CASSQWVGADTQYF
few	-	TRBV6-5	TRBJ2-7	CASSYWGGEQYF
-	TRBD1	TRBV7-6	TRBJ2-7	CASSPMGQGASYEQYF